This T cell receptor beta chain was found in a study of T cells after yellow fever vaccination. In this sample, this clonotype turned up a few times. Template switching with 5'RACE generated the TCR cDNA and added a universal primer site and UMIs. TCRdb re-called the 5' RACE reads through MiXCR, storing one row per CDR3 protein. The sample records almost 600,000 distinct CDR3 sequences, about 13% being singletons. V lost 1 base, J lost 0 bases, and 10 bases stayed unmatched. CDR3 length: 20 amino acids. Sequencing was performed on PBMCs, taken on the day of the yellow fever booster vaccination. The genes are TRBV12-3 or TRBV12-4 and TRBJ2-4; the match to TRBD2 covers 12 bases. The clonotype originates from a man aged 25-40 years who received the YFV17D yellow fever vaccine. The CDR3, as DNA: TGTGCCAGCAGTTTAGGAGGGAGGACTAGCGGGACTTTAGCCAAAAACATTCAGTACTTC. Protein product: CASSLGGRTSGTLAKNIQYF.